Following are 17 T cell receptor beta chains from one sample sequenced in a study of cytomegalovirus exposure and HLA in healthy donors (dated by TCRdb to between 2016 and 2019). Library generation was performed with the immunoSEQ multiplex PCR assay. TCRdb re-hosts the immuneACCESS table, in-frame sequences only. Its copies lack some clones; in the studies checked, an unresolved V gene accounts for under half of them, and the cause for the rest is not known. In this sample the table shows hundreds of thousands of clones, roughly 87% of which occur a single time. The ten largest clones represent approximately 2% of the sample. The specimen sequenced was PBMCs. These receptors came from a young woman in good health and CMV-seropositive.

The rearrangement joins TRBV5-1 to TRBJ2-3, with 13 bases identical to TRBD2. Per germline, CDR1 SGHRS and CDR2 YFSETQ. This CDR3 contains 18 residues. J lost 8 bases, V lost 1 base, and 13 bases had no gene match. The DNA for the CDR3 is TGCGCCAGCAGCTTGTTACTAGCGGGAGGGGGTGCGGCAGGTACGCAGTATTTT. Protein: CASSLLLAGGGAAGTQYF.

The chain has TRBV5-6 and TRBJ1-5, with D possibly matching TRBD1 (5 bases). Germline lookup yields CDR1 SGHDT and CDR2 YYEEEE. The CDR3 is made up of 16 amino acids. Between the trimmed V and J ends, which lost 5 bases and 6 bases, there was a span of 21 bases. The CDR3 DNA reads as TGTGCCAGCAGTCAGGAGGGTGGGGGAGTTCGTCAGCCCCAGCATTTT. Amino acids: CASSQEGGGVRQPQHF.

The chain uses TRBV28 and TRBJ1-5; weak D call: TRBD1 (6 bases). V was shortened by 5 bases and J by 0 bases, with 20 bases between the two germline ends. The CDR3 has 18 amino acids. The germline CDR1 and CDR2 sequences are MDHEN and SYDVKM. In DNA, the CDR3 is TGTGCCAGCAGTCACGTGGACAGCCGAAGTTATAGCAATCAGCCCCAGCATTTT. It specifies CASSHVDSRSYSNQPQHF.

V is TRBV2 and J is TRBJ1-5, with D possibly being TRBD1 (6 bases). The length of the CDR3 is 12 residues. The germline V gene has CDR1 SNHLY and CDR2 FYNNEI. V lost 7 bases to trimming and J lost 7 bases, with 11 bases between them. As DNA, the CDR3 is TGTGCCAGCACACAGGGTTCCCAGCCCCAGCATTTT. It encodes CASTQGSQPQHF.

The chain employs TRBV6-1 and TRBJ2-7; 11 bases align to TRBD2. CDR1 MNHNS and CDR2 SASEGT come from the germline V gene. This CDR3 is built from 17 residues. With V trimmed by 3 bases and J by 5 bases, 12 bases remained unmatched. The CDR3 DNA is TGTGCCAGCAGTGATCTACTAGCGGGAGAATTCATCCACGAGCAGTACTTC. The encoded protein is CASSDLLAGEFIHEQYF.

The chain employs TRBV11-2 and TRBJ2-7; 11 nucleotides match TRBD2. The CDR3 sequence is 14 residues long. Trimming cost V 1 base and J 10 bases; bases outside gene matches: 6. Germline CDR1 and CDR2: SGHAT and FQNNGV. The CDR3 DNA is TGTGCCAGCAGCTTAGGTACTAGCGGGAGCTTTCAGTACTTC. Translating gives CASSLGTSGSFQYF.

The CDR3 nucleotides are TGTGCCACCTATGGAGGGAGAGGGACAGATACGCAGTATTTT. Its protein is CATYGGRGTDTQYF. The V and J genes are TRBV28 and TRBJ2-3; D is perhaps TRBD2 (6 bases). Germline CDR1 is MDHEN and CDR2 is SYDVKM. This CDR3 has 14 residues. Trimming took 10 bases from V and 3 from J, leaving 17 bases between them.

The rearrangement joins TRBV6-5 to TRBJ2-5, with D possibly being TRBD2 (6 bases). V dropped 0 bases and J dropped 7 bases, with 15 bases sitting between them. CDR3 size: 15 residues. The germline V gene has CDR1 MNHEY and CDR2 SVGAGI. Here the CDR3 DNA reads TGTGCCAGCAGTTACTCGAGATCGCAGGGAGGGACCCAGTACTTC. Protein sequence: CASSYSRSQGGTQYF.

The CDR3 nucleotides read TGTGCCAGCAGTGCAGGGGGCGGGGAGCCCCAGCATTTT. This gives the protein CASSAGGGEPQHF. This chain uses TRBV6-5 with TRBJ1-5; 8 nucleotides line up with TRBD1. Trimming removed 5 bases from V and 8 bases from J; junction bases left unmatched: 5. The CDR3 sequence is 13 residues long. Germline V gives CDR1 MNHEY, CDR2 SVGAGI.

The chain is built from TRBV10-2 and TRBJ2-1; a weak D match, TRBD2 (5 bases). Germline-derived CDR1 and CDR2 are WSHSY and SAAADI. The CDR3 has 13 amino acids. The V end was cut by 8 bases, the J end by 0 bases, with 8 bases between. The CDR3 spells CASGRASYNEQFF. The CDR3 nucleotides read TGCGCCAGCGGGCGGGCCTCCTACAATGAGCAGTTCTTC.

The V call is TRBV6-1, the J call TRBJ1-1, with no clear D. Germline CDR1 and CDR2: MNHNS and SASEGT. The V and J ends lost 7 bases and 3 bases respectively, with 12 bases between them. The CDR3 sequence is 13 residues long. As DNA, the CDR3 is TGTGCCAGCATCGGGGTCTGGGACACTGAAGCTTTCTTT. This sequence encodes CASIGVWDTEAFF.

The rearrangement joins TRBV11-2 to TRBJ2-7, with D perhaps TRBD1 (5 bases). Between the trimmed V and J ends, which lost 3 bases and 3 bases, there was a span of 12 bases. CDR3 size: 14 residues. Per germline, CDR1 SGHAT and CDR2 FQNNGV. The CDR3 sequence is CASSFGYRRYEQYF. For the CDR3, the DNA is TGTGCCAGCAGCTTCGGGTACAGGCGCTACGAGCAGTACTTC.

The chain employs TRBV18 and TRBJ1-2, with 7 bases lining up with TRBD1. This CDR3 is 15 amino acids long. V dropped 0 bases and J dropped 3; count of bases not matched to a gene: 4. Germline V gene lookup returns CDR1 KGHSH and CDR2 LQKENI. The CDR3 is CASSPPTGRHYGYTF. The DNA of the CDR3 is TGTGCCAGCTCACCACCGACAGGGAGACACTATGGCTACACCTTC.

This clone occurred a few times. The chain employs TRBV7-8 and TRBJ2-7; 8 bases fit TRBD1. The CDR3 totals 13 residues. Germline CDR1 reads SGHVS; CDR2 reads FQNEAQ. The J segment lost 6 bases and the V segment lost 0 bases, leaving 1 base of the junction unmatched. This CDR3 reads CASSLAGTGEQYF. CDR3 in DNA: TGTGCCAGCAGCTTAGCCGGGACAGGCGAGCAGTACTTC.

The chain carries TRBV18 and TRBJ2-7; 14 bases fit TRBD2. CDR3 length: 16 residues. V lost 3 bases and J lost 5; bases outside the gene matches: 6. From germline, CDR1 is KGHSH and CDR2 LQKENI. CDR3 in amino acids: CASSPFQGLAGDEQYF. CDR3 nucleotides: TGTGCCAGCTCACCTTTTCAGGGACTAGCGGGGGACGAGCAGTACTTC.

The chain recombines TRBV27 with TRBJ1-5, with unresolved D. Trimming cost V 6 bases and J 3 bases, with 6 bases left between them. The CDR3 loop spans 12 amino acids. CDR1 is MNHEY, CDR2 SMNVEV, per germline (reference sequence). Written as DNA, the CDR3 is TGTGCCAGCAGGGCTTCCAATCAGCCCCAGCATTTT. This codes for CASRASNQPQHF.

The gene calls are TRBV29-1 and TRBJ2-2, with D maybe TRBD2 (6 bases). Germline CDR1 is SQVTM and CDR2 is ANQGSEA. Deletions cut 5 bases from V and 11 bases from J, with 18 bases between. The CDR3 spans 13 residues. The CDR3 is CSVYPGSNGELFF. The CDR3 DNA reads TGCAGCGTTTACCCCGGGAGTAACGGAGAGCTGTTTTTT.